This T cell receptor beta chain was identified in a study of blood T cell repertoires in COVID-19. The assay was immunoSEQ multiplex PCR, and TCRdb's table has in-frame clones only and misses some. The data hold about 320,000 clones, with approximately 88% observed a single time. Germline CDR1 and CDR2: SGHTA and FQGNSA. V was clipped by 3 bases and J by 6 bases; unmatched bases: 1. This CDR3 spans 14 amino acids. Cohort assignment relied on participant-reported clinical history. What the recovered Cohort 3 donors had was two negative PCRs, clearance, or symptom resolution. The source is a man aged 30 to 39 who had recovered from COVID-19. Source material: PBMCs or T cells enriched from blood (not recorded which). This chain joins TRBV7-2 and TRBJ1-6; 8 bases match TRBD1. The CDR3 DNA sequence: TGTGCCAGCAGCTTCGACAGGGGTAATTCACCCCTCCACTTT. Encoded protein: CASSFDRGNSPLHF.